One sample yielded the 11 T cell receptor beta chains listed below, sequenced in a study of blood T cell repertoires in COVID-19. TCRdb's table, derived via immunoSEQ multiplex PCR, lists solely in-frame clones and lacks some. This table holds roughly 22,000 clones, about 91% found once. The sequencing sample was made of peripheral blood. The origin of the receptors is a man between 70 and 80 years old with active COVID-19.

The sample holds a few counts of this clone. The chain joins TRBV18 to TRBJ2-3, with D hard to call. The CDR3 consists of 15 residues. Germline CDR1 and CDR2: KGHSH and LQKENI. V shed 3 bases and J shed 5 bases, with 15 bases lying between them. CDR3 sequence: CASSPLLPGGDTQYF. CDR3 DNA: TGTGCCAGCTCACCTTTACTCCCTGGCGGAGATACGCAGTATTTT.

On this clone itself: The identical CDR3 is also encoded by other nucleotide sequences in the sample. This rearrangement joins TRBV7-9 to TRBJ2-7, with D possibly matching TRBD1 (6 bases). The CDR3 has 13 amino acids. Trimming cost V 4 bases and J 2 bases, with 9 bases left between them. Germline assignment: CDR1 SEHNR and CDR2 FQNEAQ (reference sequence). As DNA, the CDR3 is TGTGCCAGCAGCTCAGGGACAACCTACGAGCAGTACTTC. Its translation is CASSSGTTYEQYF. Combining the CDR3 with reference TRBV7-9 and TRBJ2-7 gives the whole variable domain DTGVSQNPRHKITKRGQNVTFRCDPISEHNRLYWYRQTLGQGPEFLTYFQNEAQLEKSRLLSDRFSAERPKGSFSTLEIQRTEQGDSAMYLCASSSGTTYEQYFGPGTRLTVT.

This sequence joins TRBV28 and TRBJ1-4; TRBD1 agrees at 12 bases. The CDR3 is 15 residues long. The junction had 6 bases not matched to a gene; V was cut back by 5 bases and J by 8 bases. The germline V gene has CDR1 MDHEN and CDR2 SYDVKM. In nucleotides, the CDR3 is TGTGCCAGCAGTCTTGGGACAGGGGGCATGGAAAAACTGTTTTTT. Its protein is CASSLGTGGMEKLFF.

CDR3 loop: CASSQDPSENTIYF. In nucleotides, the CDR3 is TGTGCCAGCAGCCAAGATCCAAGCGAAAACACCATATATTTT. The rearrangement uses TRBV4-2 and TRBJ1-3; D remains unclear. V gave up 0 bases and J gave up 6 bases, with 9 bases separating them. Germline V gene data show CDR1 as LGHNA and CDR2 as YNFKEQ. The CDR3 extends over 14 amino acids.

The chain has TRBV15 and TRBJ2-1; D gene uncertain. V lost 8 bases and J 2 bases, leaving 19 bases between the germline ends. The CDR3 contains 16 residues. Looked up from germline, CDR1 is LNHNV and CDR2 is YYDKDF (reference sequence). CDR3 nucleotide sequence: TGTGCCACCTCGGGTGCCATAGCAAGACCCTACAATGAGCAGTTCTTC. Protein product: CATSGAIARPYNEQFF.

This chain joins TRBV9 and TRBJ2-4, with D tentatively TRBD1 (6 bases). Germline values: CDR1 SGDLS, CDR2 YYNGEE. V was clipped by 4 bases and J by 5 bases, with 13 bases between them. The CDR3 runs to 14 residues. CDR3 loop: CASSIDGQQNIQYF. The CDR3 DNA is TGTGCCAGCAGCATAGACGGACAGCAAAACATTCAGTACTTC.

The rearrangement joins TRBV24-1 to TRBJ2-1; D not certain. Germline lookup yields CDR1 KGHDR and CDR2 SFDVKD. V gave up 2 bases and J gave up 9 bases, with 10 bases separating them. The CDR3 runs 13 residues. CDR3 coding DNA: TGTGCCACCAGTGATTACTACGCGCGTGAGCAGTTCTTC. Its translation: CATSDYYAREQFF.

This clone is medium-sized (0.01 to 0.1%) by share. J is TRBJ2-1 and V is TRBV7-8; D might be TRBD2 (5 bases). Germline assignment: CDR1 SGHVS and CDR2 FQNEAQ. This CDR3 comprises 13 residues. V lost 0 bases, J lost 7 bases, and 7 bases lay in between. CDR3 coding DNA: TGTGCCAGCAGCTTAGCGGGAGTGAATGAGCAGTTCTTC. It translates to CASSLAGVNEQFF. The variable domain in full, with the rest retrieved from reference TRBV7-8 and TRBJ2-1, is GAGVSQSPRYKVAKRGQDVALRCDPISGHVSLFWYQQALGQGPEFLTYFQNEAQLDKSGLPSDRFFAERPEGSVSTLKIQRTQQEDSAVYLCASSLAGVNEQFFGPGTRLTVL.

The chain has TRBV19 and TRBJ2-5, with D maybe TRBD2 (5 bases). V was cut by 5 bases and J by 3 bases, with 10 bases left in between. Germline-derived CDR1 and CDR2 are LNHDA and SQIVND (reference sequence). There are 13 residues in the CDR3. CDR3: CASSPQRKETQYF. CDR3 nucleotide sequence: TGTGCCAGTAGTCCCCAGCGGAAAGAGACCCAGTACTTC.

The chain joins TRBV9 to TRBJ2-6, with D tentatively TRBD1 (6 bases). Per germline, CDR1 SGDLS and CDR2 YYNGEE. Trimming removed 0 bases from V and 0 bases from J, with 16 bases in between. CDR3 length: 19 residues. CDR3 region: CASSVAGNRVYSGANVLTF. The CDR3 region has the DNA TGTGCCAGCAGCGTAGCTGGAAACAGGGTCTACTCTGGGGCCAACGTCCTGACTTTC.

This chain joins TRBV6-2 or TRBV6-3 and TRBJ1-2, with TRBD1 matching over 10 bases. The CDR3 covers 15 residues. V shed 2 bases and J 7 bases; nucleotides not matched to a gene: 7. The germline gives CDR1 MNHEY, CDR2 SVGEGT. In nucleotides, the CDR3 is TGTGCCAGCAGTTACCGGGGACAGGGGACGGCTGGCTACACCTTC. It is translated as CASSYRGQGTAGYTF.